Listed below are T cell receptor beta chains from one sample, sequenced in a study of Graves' ophthalmopathy and Graves' hyperthyroidism. TCRdb passed the multiplex PCR reads through MiXCR, listing each CDR3 protein once. The data hold just over 600,000 distinct CDR3 sequences, with 22% observed a single time. The sequenced material came from peripheral blood. These receptors all stem from a woman aged 18-29 years with stable Graves' hyperthyroidism. Some clones in this sample may be carry-over from other donors' samples. Each CDR3 is given with its conserved first and last residue. D genes are given only for firm matches. Clone size appears in some rows only: once, few, many, or a class for an expanded clone.

v_gene	j_gene	d_gene	abundance	CDR3aa	CDR3nt
TRBV11-1	TRBJ1-2	.	.	CASSRFVATANYGYTF	TGTGCCAGCAGCCGATTTGTAGCCACAGCTAACTATGGCTACACCTTC
TRBV28	TRBJ2-5	.	few	CASSPKTRGETQYF	TGTGCCAGCAGTCCTAAAACACGAGGGGAGACCCAGTACTTC
TRBV12-3/TRBV12-4	TRBJ1-2	TRBD1	.	CASRSLGTVYGYTF	TGTGCCAGCAGGTCCTTGGGGACAGTCTATGGCTACACCTTC
TRBV9	TRBJ2-2	.	many	CASSADAGELFF	TGTGCCAGCAGCGCCGATGCCGGGGAGCTGTTTTTT
TRBV6-1	TRBJ1-2	TRBD1	many	CASRGQGPGYTF	TGTGCCAGCAGGGGACAGGGACCTGGCTACACCTTC
TRBV20-1	TRBJ1-1	.	once	CSARVDTLNTEAFF	TGCAGTGCTAGAGTTGACACTCTAAACACTGAAGCTTTCTTT
TRBV6-1	TRBJ1-1	.	.	CASSEEGLMNTEAFF	TGTGCCAGCAGTGAAGAAGGGCTGATGAACACTGAAGCTTTCTTT
TRBV25-1	TRBJ1-6	TRBD1	many	CASSAGQDSPLHF	TGTGCCAGCAGTGCCGGACAGGATTCACCCCTCCACTTT
TRBV3-1	TRBJ2-7	.	many	CASSHTTGSWGYEQYF	TGTGCCAGCAGTCATACGACAGGTTCCTGGGGCTACGAGCAGTACTTC
TRBV9	TRBJ2-2	TRBD2	few	CASSVTTSMNTGELFF	TGTGCCAGCAGCGTAACGACTAGCATGAACACCGGGGAGCTGTTTTTT
TRBV19	TRBJ1-2	TRBD1	.	CASSQPGQDFYGYTF	TGTGCCAGTAGTCAACCGGGACAGGACTTCTATGGCTACACCTTC
TRBV29-1	TRBJ2-7	.	.	CSAAIPGYEQYF	TGCAGCGCCGCAATTCCAGGCTACGAGCAGTACTTC
TRBV30	TRBJ2-7	TRBD2	many	CAWSGRAYEQYF	TGTGCCTGGAGCGGGAGGGCCTACGAGCAGTACTTC
TRBV19	TRBJ2-7	.	many	CASSKEQVNSYEQYF	TGTGCCAGTAGTAAGGAACAGGTTAACTCCTACGAGCAGTACTTC
TRBV7-2	TRBJ2-5	TRBD2	few	CASSPNARGGRETQYF	TGTGCCAGCAGCCCAAATGCGCGGGGGGGCAGGGAGACCCAGTACTTC
TRBV12-3/TRBV12-4	TRBJ1-3	.	many	CASSTTRNTIYF	TGTGCCAGCAGTACGACAAGAAACACCATATATTTT
TRBV6-1	TRBJ1-1	.	few	CVSWGGKDTEAFF	TGTGTCTCGTGGGGTGGCAAGGACACTGAAGCTTTCTTT
TRBV3-1	TRBJ1-2	.	few	CASSQDGSAYGYTF	TGTGCCAGCAGCCAAGACGGATCCGCCTATGGCTACACCTTC
TRBV12-3/TRBV12-4	TRBJ1-3	.	many	CASRDRTRSGNTIYF	TGTGCCAGCAGAGATCGGACCCGATCTGGAAACACCATATATTTT
TRBV29-1	TRBJ2-7	.	.	CSVVGGDVVGDEQYF	TGCAGCGTTGTTGGCGGGGATGTCGTCGGGGACGAGCAGTACTTC
TRBV9	TRBJ2-3	TRBD2	many	CASSVRAGGLQDTQYF	TGTGCCAGCAGCGTAAGGGCGGGGGGGCTCCAAGATACGCAGTATTTT
TRBV28	TRBJ2-7	.	.	CASKPSGPSYEQYF	TGTGCCAGCAAACCATCGGGACCCAGCTACGAGCAGTACTTC
TRBV24-1	TRBJ2-5	TRBD2	many	CATSDPKRDLGETQYF	TGTGCCACCAGTGATCCAAAGCGGGACCTGGGAGAGACCCAGTACTTC
TRBV10-3	TRBJ2-5	TRBD2	.	CAISDPPGLAGGRETQYF	TGTGCCATCAGTGACCCCCCCGGACTAGCGGGAGGCAGAGAGACCCAGTACTTC
TRBV27	TRBJ1-5	TRBD1	.	CASRGDRNSNQPQHF	TGTGCCAGCAGGGGGGACAGAAATAGCAATCAGCCCCAGCATTTT
TRBV6-1	TRBJ2-4	TRBD1	many	CATLDRGEAKNIQYF	TGTGCCACCCTAGACAGGGGAGAGGCCAAAAACATTCAGTACTTC
TRBV6-2/TRBV6-3	TRBJ1-5	TRBD1	few	CASSYPGQGLHQPQHF	TGTGCCAGCAGTTACCCAGGACAGGGTTTGCATCAGCCCCAGCATTTT
TRBV12-3/TRBV12-4	TRBJ2-5	.	many	CASGPGTLQETQYF	TGTGCCAGCGGACCGGGGACACTCCAAGAGACCCAGTACTTC
TRBV7-2	TRBJ2-4	TRBD1	many	CASSWDSKNIQYF	TGTGCCAGCAGCTGGGACAGTAAAAACATTCAGTACTTC
TRBV6-1	TRBJ2-5	.	many	CASRGSVGQFQETKYF	TGTGCCAGCAGGGGTTCGGTTGGGCAGTTCCAAGAGACCAAGTACTTC
TRBV5-6	TRBJ1-6	.	.	CASRTGYNSPLHF	TGTGCCAGCAGGACAGGTTATAATTCACCCCTCCACTTT
TRBV15	TRBJ1-1	.	many	CATSREVGGAVGFF	TGTGCCACCAGCAGAGAAGTGGGGGGCGCCGTAGGTTTCTTT
TRBV9	TRBJ1-3	.	.	CASSVEAEPTSGNTIYF	TGTGCCAGCAGCGTAGAAGCAGAGCCTACCTCTGGAAACACCATATATTTT
TRBV10-3	TRBJ2-5	.	many	CAIRALDSQETQYF	TGTGCCATCAGGGCCCTGGACAGCCAAGAGACCCAGTACTTC
TRBV20-1	TRBJ1-5	.	many	CSATGPGSQPQHF	TGCAGTGCCACGGGCCCGGGGAGTCAGCCCCAGCATTTT
TRBV13	TRBJ2-7	.	.	CASSSAPPSDEQYF	TGTGCCAGCAGCTCCGCACCCCCTTCCGACGAGCAGTACTTC
TRBV6-1	TRBJ1-4	TRBD1	many	CASRHGTGGNEKLFF	TGTGCCAGCAGACACGGGACAGGGGGGAATGAAAAACTGTTTTTT
TRBV20-1	TRBJ2-2	TRBD2	many	CSASPGGVSKELFF	TGCAGTGCTAGTCCCGGGGGGGTTTCTAAGGAGCTGTTTTTT
TRBV11-2	TRBJ2-7	TRBD1	many	CASSRTGGETYEQYF	TGTGCCAGCAGTCGAACAGGGGGCGAGACCTACGAGCAGTACTTC
TRBV27	TRBJ2-5	.	.	CASSQPPGYQETQYF	TGTGCCAGCAGTCAACCGCCCGGCTACCAAGAGACCCAGTACTTC
TRBV7-9	TRBJ2-5	TRBD2	many	CASSPASGKETQYF	TGTGCCAGCAGCCCCGCTAGCGGGAAAGAGACCCAGTACTTC
TRBV30	TRBJ2-7	.	.	CAWSPFSYEQYF	TGTGCCTGGAGCCCCTTCTCCTACGAGCAGTACTTC
TRBV20-1	TRBJ1-1	.	.	CSARTLRGGTEAFF	TGCAGTGCTAGAACGCTCAGAGGGGGCACTGAAGCTTTCTTT
TRBV12-3/TRBV12-4	TRBJ2-5	.	.	CASSPNPGGSETQYF	TGTGCCAGCAGTCCAAATCCCGGGGGATCAGAGACCCAGTACTTC